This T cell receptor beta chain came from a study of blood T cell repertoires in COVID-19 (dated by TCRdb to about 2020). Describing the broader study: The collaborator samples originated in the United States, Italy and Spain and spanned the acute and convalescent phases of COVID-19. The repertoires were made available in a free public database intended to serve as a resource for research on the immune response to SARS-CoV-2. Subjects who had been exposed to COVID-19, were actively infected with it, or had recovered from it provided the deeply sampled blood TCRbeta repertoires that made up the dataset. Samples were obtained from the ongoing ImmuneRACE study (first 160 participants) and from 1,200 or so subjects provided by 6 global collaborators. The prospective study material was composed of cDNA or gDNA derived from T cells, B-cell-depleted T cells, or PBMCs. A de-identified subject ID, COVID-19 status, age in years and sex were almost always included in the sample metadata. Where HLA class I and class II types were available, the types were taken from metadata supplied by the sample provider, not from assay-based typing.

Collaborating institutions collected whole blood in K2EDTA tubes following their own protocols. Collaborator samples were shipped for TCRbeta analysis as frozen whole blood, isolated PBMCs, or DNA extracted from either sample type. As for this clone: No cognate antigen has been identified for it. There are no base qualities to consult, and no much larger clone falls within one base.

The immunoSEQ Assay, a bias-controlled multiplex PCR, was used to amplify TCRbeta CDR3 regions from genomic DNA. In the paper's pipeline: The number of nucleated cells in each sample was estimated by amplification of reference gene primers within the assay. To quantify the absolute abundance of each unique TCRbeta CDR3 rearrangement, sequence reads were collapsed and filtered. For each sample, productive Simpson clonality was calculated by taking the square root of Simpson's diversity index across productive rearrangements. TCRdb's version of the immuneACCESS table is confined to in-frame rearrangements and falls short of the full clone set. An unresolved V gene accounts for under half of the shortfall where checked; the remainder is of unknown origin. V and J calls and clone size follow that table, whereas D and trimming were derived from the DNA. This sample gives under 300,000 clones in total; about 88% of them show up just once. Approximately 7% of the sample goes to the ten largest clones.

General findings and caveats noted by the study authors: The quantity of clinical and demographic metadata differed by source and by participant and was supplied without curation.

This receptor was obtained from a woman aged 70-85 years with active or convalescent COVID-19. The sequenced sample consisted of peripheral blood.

The nucleotide sequence reads as follows: TGTGCCAGCAGCCCCGGACTAGCAGGGACAAAAGAGACCCAGTACTTC. This translates into CASSPGLAGTKETQYF. The chain is encoded by TRBV11-2 joined to TRBJ2-5, with 8 bases in between that match TRBD2. The CDR3 has 16 amino acids, counting the end cysteine and phenylalanine. Just the 48-base CDR3 DNA is kept, in frame starting at base 1. The germline V gene supplies CDR1 SGHAT and CDR2 FQNNGV. For this chain, trimming is 5 bases at the V end and 3 bases at the J end, and the number of junction bases without a gene match is 11.